This TCR beta chain was retrieved from a study of T cells in Graves' hyperthyroidism and ophthalmopathy. Study conclusions and caveats: Most clonotypes expanded in thyroid above 0.001 were likewise present in blood. Model-based prediction identified ophthalmopathy a median approximately 6 months prior to its onset.

RNA transcripts yielded amplified TCR beta CDR3 regions. Primed by the HTBI set, a first-round RT-PCR was run on the TCR CDR3. TCRdb called the multiplex PCR reads again in MiXCR, with one record for every CDR3 protein. The data show nearly 600,000 distinct CDR3 sequences, around 14% seen once. This clonotype has only a few counts. The target antigen is unknown. Germline V gene sequence: CDR1 MNHEY, CDR2 SVGEGT. J gave up 4 bases and V 6 bases, and 12 bases lay outside the gene matches. The CDR3 contains 15 residues. J is TRBJ2-7 and V is TRBV6-2 or TRBV6-3; 7 nucleotides agree with TRBD1. The source material was blood. This sequence originates from a woman under 30 with Graves' ophthalmopathy. The CDR3 region is CASRSTTGQLYEQYF. For the CDR3, the DNA is TGTGCCAGCAGATCGACGACGGGACAGTTATACGAGCAGTACTTC.